The next 21 T cell receptor beta chains were all read from a single sample in a study of spatial heterogeneity in lung cancer. Time point meaning: sample taken at primary tumor resection. The authors sequenced whole RNA from tumor, nontumor lung or frozen PBMC without sorting. TCRdb used MiXCR to reprocess the 5' RACE reads, holding one entry per CDR3 protein. The table has around 92,000 distinct CDR3 sequences, over 9.5% seen once. Specimen: PBMCs, collected at surgery. All receptors derive from a male donor with early-stage non-small cell lung cancer.

This clonotype was seen only a few times. The V gene is TRBV20-1, the J gene TRBJ2-7; 11 nucleotides align to TRBD2. The CDR3 extends over 12 amino acids. The germline V gene encodes CDR1 DFQATT and CDR2 SNEGSKA (reference sequence). The J segment lost 6 bases and the V segment lost 7 bases, leaving 5 bases of the junction unmatched. In DNA form, the CDR3 reads TGCAGTGTCCTAGCGGGAGGTACCGAGCAGTACTTC. This sequence encodes CSVLAGGTEQYF.

The chain uses TRBV7-9 and TRBJ1-5; D gene ambiguous. Germline CDR1 and CDR2: SEHNR and FQNEAQ (reference sequence). The length of the CDR3 is 12 residues. Trimming took off 2 bases at V and 5 bases at J, with 4 bases between the two ends. The CDR3 DNA sequence: TGTGCCAGCAGCTTACCAGATCAGCCCCAGCATTTT. Translation gives CASSLPDQPQHF.

V and J are TRBV6-1 and TRBJ2-2; weak D call: TRBD1 (5 bases). Germline CDR1 and CDR2: MNHNS and SASEGT. The CDR3 is 13 residues long. Trimming cost V 4 bases and J 4 bases, with 7 bases left between them. For the CDR3, the DNA is TGTGCCAGCAGTGTCAGGGCCACCGGGGAGCTGTTTTTT. It translates to CASSVRATGELFF.

This clonotype was observed a few times. The chain is built from TRBV20-1 and TRBJ2-7; no firm D call. Germline V gene sequence: CDR1 DFQATT, CDR2 SNEGSKA (reference sequence). The CDR3 runs 13 residues. The V end lost 1 base, the J end lost 2 bases, and 9 bases lay between the germline ends. CDR3 coding DNA: TGCAGTGCTAGAGCCCAACAGCCCTACGAGCAGTACTTC. It yields the protein CSARAQQPYEQYF.

The chain recombines TRBV28 with TRBJ2-7; 8 nucleotides agree with TRBD2. Germline CDR1 reads MDHEN; CDR2 reads SYDVKM. This CDR3 spans 12 amino acids. With V trimmed by 7 bases and J by 5 bases, 4 bases remained unmatched. Written as DNA, the CDR3 is TGTGCCAGCAACACGGGGGGGGACGAGCAGTACTTC. It translates to CASNTGGDEQYF.

This clonotype was seen a few times. The genes are TRBV12-3 or TRBV12-4 and TRBJ2-1; 7 bases are a match to TRBD2. This CDR3 has 15 residues. The ends lost 6 bases at V and 2 bases at J; junction bases unmatched: 7. Here the CDR3 reads CASRGGAGAYNEQFF. The CDR3 coding sequence is TGTGCCAGCAGAGGAGGGGCGGGAGCCTACAATGAGCAGTTCTTC.

The rearrangement joins TRBV27 to TRBJ2-3; D call uncertain. Germline V gene lookup returns CDR1 MNHEY and CDR2 SMNVEV (reference sequence). The CDR3 has 13 residues. Trimming left V 7 bases short and J 3 bases short, with 11 bases between. In DNA form, the CDR3 reads TGTGCCAGCAATCCCGGACGTACAGATACGCAGTATTTT. Translated, it gives CASNPGRTDTQYF.

V gene TRBV7-9 combines with J gene TRBJ2-3; D could derive from TRBD1 or TRBD2 (5 bases each). V lost 1 base and J 9 bases, leaving 14 bases between the germline ends. The germline V gene has CDR1 SEHNR and CDR2 FQNEAQ (reference sequence). The CDR3 runs to 14 residues. CDR3 amino acids: CASSLGDPGRTQYF. In nucleotides, the CDR3 is TGTGCCAGCAGCTTAGGGGACCCCGGTAGGACGCAGTATTTT.

The genes are TRBV12-3 or TRBV12-4 and TRBJ1-5; the D is unclear. V was pared by 2 bases and J by 5 bases, with 7 bases between. The CDR3 spans 13 residues. In nucleotides, the CDR3 is TGTGCCAGCAGTTTAAGCAAAGATCAGCCCCAGCATTTT. Protein product: CASSLSKDQPQHF.

The chain carries TRBV6-1 and TRBJ1-2; 9 bases fit TRBD1. Germline values: CDR1 MNHNS, CDR2 SASEGT. CDR3 size: 16 residues. Unmatched junction bases numbered 13, after V lost 5 bases and J lost 6 bases. The CDR3 loop is CASSRTPPGQGDGYTF. The CDR3 DNA reads as TGTGCCAGCAGTCGAACACCTCCGGGACAGGGTGATGGCTACACCTTC.

This clonotype was seen more than once but under ten times. V gene TRBV7-9 combines with J gene TRBJ2-7; no reliable D call. Germline V gene data show CDR1 as SEHNR and CDR2 as FQNEAQ (reference sequence). V lost 5 bases and J lost 4, with 12 bases in between. The CDR3 spans 13 residues. CDR3 DNA sequence: TGTGCCAGCAGCGGCCTTGCGGCTTACGAGCAGTACTTC. It encodes CASSGLAAYEQYF.

The gene calls are TRBV20-1 and TRBJ2-3; 7 bases line up with TRBD2. Germline-derived CDR1 and CDR2 are DFQATT and SNEGSKA (reference sequence). The CDR3 runs 16 residues. Trimming took 6 bases from V and 3 from J; bases not matched to a gene: 15. Here the CDR3 DNA reads TGCAGTGCCTCACGATCACTGGGGACTATTACAGATACGCAGTATTTT. Its translation is CSASRSLGTITDTQYF.

Only a few counts were recorded for this clonotype. The chain is built from TRBV6-2 or TRBV6-3 and TRBJ2-2; D ambiguous. There are 15 residues in the CDR3. Germline assignment: CDR1 MNHEY and CDR2 SVGEGT. The V gene lost 4 bases and the J gene lost 4 bases, with 13 bases spanning the gap. CDR3 sequence: CASSLFGLSTGELFF. Written as DNA, the CDR3 is TGTGCCAGCAGTTTGTTCGGCCTGAGCACCGGGGAGCTGTTTTTT.

The chain has TRBV5-1 and TRBJ2-1; no reliable D call. The length of the CDR3 is 17 residues. V was shortened by 0 bases and J by 10 bases, with 23 bases between the two germline ends. Germline V gives CDR1 SGHRS, CDR2 YFSETQ. This CDR3 is CASSLGPSSFRAREQFF. As DNA, the CDR3 is TGCGCCAGCAGCTTGGGGCCTTCGTCTTTTAGGGCGAGGGAGCAGTTCTTC.

This clonotype appeared a few times. The rearrangement joins TRBV27 to TRBJ2-1; TRBD2 might be the D (7 bases). The CDR3 runs to 14 residues. Per the germline V gene, CDR1 is MNHEY and CDR2 is SMNVEV (reference sequence). The V end lost 5 bases, the J end lost 6 bases, and 14 bases lay between the germline ends. The CDR3 sequence: CASSLGGAGNEQFF. The CDR3 coding sequence is TGTGCCAGCAGTCTTGGGGGGGCTGGCAATGAGCAGTTCTTC.

The table lists this clonotype with a few counts. V usage is TRBV4-3 and J usage is TRBJ2-2; 9 positions match TRBD2. The germline V gene encodes CDR1 LGHNA and CDR2 YSLEER. V gave up 0 bases and J gave up 7 bases; unmatched junction bases: 9. The CDR3 has 17 amino acids. This CDR3 reads CASSQDPGLAGGGELFF. In nucleotides, the CDR3 is TGCGCCAGCAGCCAAGATCCGGGACTAGCAGGCGGCGGGGAGCTGTTTTTT.

This clonotype has a handful of counts. This chain links TRBV5-1 with TRBJ2-2; perhaps TRBD2 as D (5 bases). The germline V and J ends were trimmed by 0 bases and 0 bases, with 6 bases remaining between them. The germline gives CDR1 SGHRS, CDR2 YFSETQ. The CDR3 runs to 15 residues. CDR3 residues: CASSLGLPNTGELFF. In DNA form, the CDR3 reads TGCGCCAGCAGCTTGGGACTACCGAACACCGGGGAGCTGTTTTTT.

In its sample, this clonotype was seen a few times. The V gene is TRBV5-4, the J gene TRBJ2-3, with D perhaps matching TRBD1 (6 bases). V was trimmed by 3 bases and J by 0 bases, leaving 8 bases between them. Germline assignment: CDR1 SGHNT and CDR2 YYREEE (reference sequence). This CDR3 region has 14 residues. The CDR3 is CASSYTGSTDTQYF. In DNA, the CDR3 is TGTGCCAGCAGCTATACAGGGAGCACAGATACGCAGTATTTT.

This chain joins TRBV7-9 and TRBJ1-1; D unclear. The CDR3 runs 12 residues. Germline CDR1 SEHNR, CDR2 FQNEAQ (reference sequence). Trimming pared 3 bases from V and 8 bases from J, leaving 10 bases between. Here the CDR3 reads CASSFITREAFF. Here the CDR3 DNA reads TGTGCCAGCAGCTTTATAACACGCGAAGCTTTCTTT.

The chain links TRBV12-3 or TRBV12-4 to TRBJ2-1; D assignment may be TRBD1 or TRBD2 (5 bases each). This CDR3 has 16 amino acids. V was clipped by 3 bases and J by 0 bases, with 12 bases between them. CDR3 region: CASSFGARSSYNEQFF. CDR3 in DNA: TGTGCCAGCAGTTTCGGGGCGAGGAGCTCCTACAATGAGCAGTTCTTC.

The chain has TRBV7-2 and TRBJ2-2; perhaps TRBD2 as D (6 bases). The germline V gene has CDR1 SGHTA and CDR2 FQGNSA. The CDR3 is made up of 14 amino acids. V was clipped by 4 bases and J by 6 bases, with 12 bases between them. CDR3 loop: CASSWRAIAGELFF. In nucleotides, the CDR3 is TGTGCCAGCAGCTGGAGGGCGATAGCCGGGGAGCTGTTTTTT.